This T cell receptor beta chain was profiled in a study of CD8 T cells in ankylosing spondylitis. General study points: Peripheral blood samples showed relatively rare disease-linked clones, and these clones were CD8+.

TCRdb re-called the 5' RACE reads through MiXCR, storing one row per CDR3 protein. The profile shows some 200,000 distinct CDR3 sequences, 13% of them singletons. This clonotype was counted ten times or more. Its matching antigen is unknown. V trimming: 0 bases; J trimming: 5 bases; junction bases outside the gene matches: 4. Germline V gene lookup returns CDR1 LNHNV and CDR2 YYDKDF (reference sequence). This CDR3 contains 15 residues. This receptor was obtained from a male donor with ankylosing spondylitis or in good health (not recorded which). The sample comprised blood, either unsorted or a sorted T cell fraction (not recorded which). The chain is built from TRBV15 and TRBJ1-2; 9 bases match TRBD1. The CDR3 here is CATSRDRGTGYGYTF. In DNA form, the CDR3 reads TGTGCCACCAGCAGAGATCGCGGGACAGGGTATGGCTACACCTTC.